The 2 T cell receptor beta chains presented below share a single source sample, sequenced in a study of T-cell reconstitution after alpha-beta-depleted transplantation in children. Unique molecular identifiers were incorporated when the TCRbeta library was constructed. TCRdb analysed the PCR reads with MiXCR anew, one entry per CDR3 protein. There are about 610,000 distinct CDR3 sequences in the sample; about 11% occur only once, and about 4.2% lies in the top ten. The specimen was PBMCs from the stem cell graft donor, collected from the stem cell graft. These receptors all stem from a human donor who donated a stem cell graft to a child with acute myeloid leukemia.

V gene TRBV6-5 combines with J gene TRBJ1-1, with TRBD1 matching over 7 bases. The ends lost 4 bases at V and 0 bases at J; junction bases unmatched: 5. This CDR3 is 15 amino acids long. Per germline, CDR1 MNHEY and CDR2 SVGAGI. The CDR3 is CASSFQDRVNTEAFF. CDR3 sequence (DNA): TGTGCCAGCAGTTTCCAAGACAGGGTGAACACTGAAGCTTTCTTT.

This clonotype has a count of ten or more. Here the CDR3 DNA reads TGTGCCAGCAGAAGGCAATACGAGCAGTACTTC. As protein: CASRRQYEQYF. The gene calls are TRBV6-6 and TRBJ2-7; no reliable D call. The V end lost 6 bases, the J end lost 4 bases, and 7 bases lay between the germline ends. The CDR3 sequence is 11 residues long. CDR1 and CDR2 from the germline V gene are MNHNY and SVGAGI (reference sequence).